The 17 T cell receptor beta chains in this list originate from one sample, sequenced in a study of cytotoxic CD8 clonotypes in ibrutinib-treated CLL (dated by TCRdb to about 2021). The time point label for this specimen denotes: approximately 25 months on ibrutinib. Library construction relied on the immunoSEQ multiplex PCR assay. TCRdb obtained this table from immuneACCESS and retained in-frame rearrangements with V and J assigned. These tables miss some clones; where compared with another copy, unresolved V genes account for less than half of the shortfall, and the remainder is unexplained. A total of 130,000 or so clones appear in this sample, approximately 85% of them only once. Of the sample, roughly 2% is held by the ten largest clones. The sample was PBMCs, taken after 24 months of ibrutinib treatment. The origin of the receptors is a human donor with chronic lymphocytic leukemia.

This chain links TRBV5-6 with TRBJ1-5; 7 bases agree with TRBD1. The CDR3 runs to 14 residues. Germline assignment: CDR1 SGHDT and CDR2 YYEEEE. V lost 2 bases to trimming and J lost 7 bases; unmatched junction nucleotides: 6. The CDR3 bases are TGTGCCAGCAGCTTAACAGGGGTTCGGCAGCCCCAGCATTTT. Amino acids: CASSLTGVRQPQHF.

The gene calls are TRBV4-1 and TRBJ1-3; no firm D call. Per germline, CDR1 MGHRA and CDR2 YSYEKL. The CDR3 totals 16 residues. V dropped 1 base and J dropped 0 bases, with 10 bases sitting between them. This CDR3 reads CASSQVSESSGNTIYF. As DNA, the CDR3 is TGCGCCAGCAGCCAAGTCTCTGAGAGCTCTGGAAACACCATATATTTT.

The chain couples TRBV27 to TRBJ2-7, with D uncertain. The CDR3 is 16 residues long. The germline V gene has CDR1 MNHEY and CDR2 SMNVEV (reference sequence). Trimming removed 0 bases at V and 2 bases at J, with 14 bases between. The CDR3 spells CASSLSSGAKTYEQYF. The CDR3 bases are TGTGCCAGCAGTTTATCATCAGGAGCTAAAACCTACGAGCAGTACTTC.

The V and J genes are TRBV7-2 and TRBJ1-3; D not resolved. V lost 1 base, J lost 4 bases, and 11 bases lay in between. The CDR3 contains 15 residues. From germline, CDR1 is SGHTA and CDR2 FQGNSA. The CDR3 sequence: CASSLDESRGNTIYF. Here the CDR3 DNA reads TGTGCCAGCAGCTTAGACGAATCCCGGGGAAACACCATATATTTT.

This chain joins TRBV19 and TRBJ2-7; 9 positions match TRBD1. Losses at the gene ends were 5 bases for V and 2 bases for J; bases not matched to a gene: 7. This CDR3 is 15 amino acids long. Germline V gives CDR1 LNHDA, CDR2 SQIVND (reference sequence). CDR3 DNA: TGTGCCAGTAGTTCCCGGGACAGGGCTACCTACGAGCAGTACTTC. It specifies CASSSRDRATYEQYF.

The chain combines TRBV5-1 with TRBJ1-2; perhaps TRBD1 as D (6 bases). Trimming took off 4 bases at V and 2 bases at J, with 15 bases between the two ends. The length of the CDR3 is 15 residues. The V gene's germline CDR1 is SGHRS and CDR2 YFSETQ. The DNA of the CDR3 is TGCGCCAGCAGCCAGGACAGCCGCACAAACTATGGCTACACCTTC. Protein sequence: CASSQDSRTNYGYTF.

The chain uses TRBV7-3 and TRBJ2-1, with D possibly TRBD2 on 6 matching bases. The germline gives CDR1 SGHTA, CDR2 FQGTGA. The CDR3 is 11 amino acids. Trimming cost V 4 bases and J 15 bases, with 13 bases left between them. The CDR3 region has the DNA TGTGCCAGCAGCTCTGGGACTTCGTCGTTCTTC. It translates to CASSSGTSSFF.

This clone was counted a single time. The genes are TRBV15 and TRBJ1-5, with D perhaps matching TRBD1 (6 bases). Trimming took 0 bases from V and 4 from J, leaving 13 bases between them. The CDR3 runs 16 residues. The germline V gene encodes CDR1 LNHNV and CDR2 YYDKDF (reference sequence). The CDR3 protein is CATSRDLGGGNQPQHF. DNA for the CDR3: TGTGCCACCAGCAGAGATCTAGGGGGGGGGAATCAGCCCCAGCATTTT.

The chain recombines TRBV7-6 with TRBJ1-2, with 7 nucleotides matching TRBD1. CDR3 size: 14 residues. Germline lookup yields CDR1 SGHVS and CDR2 FNYEAQ. V trimming: 4 bases; J trimming: 7 bases; junction bases outside the gene matches: 9. This CDR3 reads CASSSGRGRSGYTF. The CDR3 DNA is TGTGCCAGCAGCTCCGGAAGGGGGCGTAGTGGCTACACCTTC.

The chain couples TRBV7-6 to TRBJ2-7, with no clear D. Germline values: CDR1 SGHVS, CDR2 FNYEAQ. Trimming pared 2 bases from V and 3 bases from J, leaving 8 bases between. The CDR3 contains 13 residues. Here the CDR3 DNA reads TGTGCCAGCAGCTTAAACAGTCTCTACGAGCAGTACTTC. It is translated as CASSLNSLYEQYF. The entire variable domain, with the rest obtained from reference TRBV7-6 and TRBJ2-7, is as follows: GAGVSQSPRYKVTKRGQDVALRCDPISGHVSLYWYRQALGQGPEFLTYFNYEAQQDKSGLPNDRFSAERPEGSISTLTIQRTEQRDSAMYRCASSLNSLYEQYFGPGTRLTVT.

The chain links TRBV5-1 to TRBJ1-3; D is uncertain. The CDR3 spans 16 residues. V dropped 3 bases and J dropped 4 bases, with 17 bases sitting between them. Germline V gene lookup returns CDR1 SGHRS and CDR2 YFSETQ. The CDR3 nucleotides are TGCGCCAGCAGCTCCTTAAACAGCGATCGAGGAAACACCATATATTTT. Protein: CASSSLNSDRGNTIYF.

The chain couples TRBV7-8 to TRBJ1-1, with D maybe TRBD1 (5 bases). This CDR3 region has 19 residues. V was shortened by 4 bases and J by 0 bases, with 24 bases between the two germline ends. The V gene's germline CDR1 is SGHVS and CDR2 FQNEAQ. This CDR3 is CASSSLRRGGSNLNTEAFF. For the CDR3, the DNA is TGTGCCAGCAGCTCCCTCCGTCGGGGGGGTAGCAACTTGAACACTGAAGCTTTCTTT.

This clone was recorded once. The chain links TRBV7-9 to TRBJ1-1; 7 nucleotides line up with TRBD1. The trim removed 5 bases at V and 6 bases at J, leaving 21 bases unmatched. There are 18 residues in the CDR3. Per the germline V gene, CDR1 is SEHNR and CDR2 is FQNEAQ (reference sequence). The CDR3 loop reads CASSPPGGWGASFPEAFF. The CDR3 DNA follows: TGTGCCAGCAGCCCGCCAGGGGGGTGGGGGGCGAGTTTTCCTGAAGCTTTCTTT.

This sequence joins TRBV28 and TRBJ1-2, with 10 nucleotides matching TRBD1. The CDR3 length is 15 residues. Per the germline V gene, CDR1 is MDHEN and CDR2 is SYDVKM. V lost 6 bases to trimming and J lost 5 bases; unmatched junction nucleotides: 9. The CDR3 loop reads CASSTGTGDLYGYTF. The CDR3 nucleotides are TGTGCCAGCAGCACCGGGACAGGGGACCTTTATGGCTACACCTTC.

The rearrangement links TRBV7-9 to TRBJ1-2; TRBD1 might be the D (5 bases). The CDR3 covers 15 residues. The V end was cut by 1 base, the J end by 8 bases, with 17 bases between. Germline-derived CDR1 and CDR2 are SEHNR and FQNEAQ (reference sequence). The CDR3, as DNA: TGTGCCAGCAGCTTAGAAACTCAAAGGGGCTTGGGCTACACCTTC. It codes for CASSLETQRGLGYTF.

This chain uses TRBV7-2 with TRBJ2-5, with 12 bases identical to TRBD2. V lost 4 bases, J lost 3 bases, and 3 bases stayed unmatched. CDR1 and CDR2 from the germline V gene are SGHTA and FQGNSA. The CDR3 runs 15 residues. The CDR3 DNA reads as TGTGCCAGCAGCTCAAGACTAGCGGGGGAAGAGACCCAGTACTTC. This codes for CASSSRLAGEETQYF.

The chain links TRBV5-4 to TRBJ1-3, with 8 bases matching TRBD1. Germline values: CDR1 SGHNT, CDR2 YYREEE (reference sequence). The J segment lost 3 bases and the V segment lost 4 bases, leaving 9 bases of the junction unmatched. The CDR3 totals 16 residues. The CDR3 is CASSMAGGVGGNTIYF. The DNA for the CDR3 is TGTGCCAGCAGCATGGCAGGGGGCGTAGGTGGAAACACCATATATTTT.